This T cell receptor beta chain was recorded in a study of beta chain features in type 1 diabetes. Study in general: Age, gender, cell numbers and subset yield matched between patients and controls. The study examined 107,917,701 sorted cells across all samples.

Reverse transcribing all isolated RNA meant expressed TCRB transcripts were sequenced. Repertoires were generated with immunoSEQ multiplex PCR, while TCRdb's copy carries only in-frame clones and drops some. Of nearly 250,000 clones listed, around 14% are singletons. This clone occurred a few times. Its antigen remains unknown. Notes on the study in general: The question of HLA type influencing TCRB rearrangement was one that remained unresolved here.

This TCR was recovered from a woman aged 40 to 55 in good health. Sequencing was performed on naive CD4+ T cells from blood.

The CDR3 DNA follows: TGTGCCAGCAGCCCTCAAAGGGGGGGCCTCTCCTACGAGCAGTACTTC. It specifies CASSPQRGGLSYEQYF. The chain carries TRBV7-9 and TRBJ2-7; maybe TRBD2 (7 bases). Trimming removed 5 bases at V and 0 bases at J, with 17 bases between. Germline V gene lookup returns CDR1 SEHNR and CDR2 FQNEAQ (reference sequence). The length of the CDR3 is 16 residues.